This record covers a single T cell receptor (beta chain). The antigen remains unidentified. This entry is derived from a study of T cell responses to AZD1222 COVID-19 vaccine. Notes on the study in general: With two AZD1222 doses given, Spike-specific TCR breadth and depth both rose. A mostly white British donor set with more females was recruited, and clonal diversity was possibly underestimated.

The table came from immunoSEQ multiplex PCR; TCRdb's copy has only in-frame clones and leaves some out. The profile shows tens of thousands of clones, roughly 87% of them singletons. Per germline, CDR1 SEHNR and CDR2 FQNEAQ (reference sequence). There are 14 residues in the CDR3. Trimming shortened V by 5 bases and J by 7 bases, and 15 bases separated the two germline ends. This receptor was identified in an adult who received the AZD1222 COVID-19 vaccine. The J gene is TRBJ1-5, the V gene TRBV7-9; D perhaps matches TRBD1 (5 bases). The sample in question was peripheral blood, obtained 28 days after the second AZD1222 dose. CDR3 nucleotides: TGTGCCAGCAGCCCTGGGACCCTCTTCCAGCCCCAGCATTTT. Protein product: CASSPGTLFQPQHF.